A selection of T cell receptor beta chains follows, all from one sample in a study of T-cell memory formation after mild COVID-19. One entry per CDR3 protein results from TCRdb running MiXCR on the 5' RACE reads. The top ten hold 3.5% of the sample, which has approximately 260,000 distinct CDR3 sequences, about 15% seen once. The source material was PBMCs or a T cell subset sorted from them (not recorded which). Receptor source: a man aged 18 to 29 who had mild COVID-19 (a few samples of this study predate the infection). Cell type and time point are not known. The CDR3 runs from the conserved cysteine through the conserved F or W.

v_gene	CDR3aa
TRBV18	CASSPRGGADPGEKLFF
TRBV29-1	CSVGEYGYTF
TRBV7-9	CASSLAPSLHF
TRBV12-3/TRBV12-4	CASSSQTGKYSPLHF
TRBV5-1	CASSPPPGLDIQETQYF
TRBV18	CASSRDSRWGSPLHF
TRBV15	CATSRDPTYNEQFF
TRBV7-2	CASSLGDTFQETQYF
TRBV5-1	CASSLLTLSVDTQYF
TRBV5-1	CASSLEAGTNYGYTF
TRBV20-1	CSASPLHLLYTDTQYF
TRBV6-5	CASRRGGSPYPYTF
TRBV5-1	CASSLAPGSGNTIYF
TRBV2	CASSDPGNQPQHF
TRBV18	CASSPRAMGQGDTEAFF
TRBV27	CASSPRMRGQSNYGYTF
TRBV20-1	CSASPAGELFF
TRBV7-2	CASSLRAQGVGYEQYF
TRBV5-1	CASSLGQTWGNEQFF
TRBV7-9	CASSLRTGGIDEQFF
TRBV4-1	CASSQERDPSPDTQYF
TRBV12-3/TRBV12-4	CASSIGTGREFF
TRBV27	CASRSRTSYEQYF
TRBV7-9	CASRRLAGAPNEQFF
TRBV6-2/TRBV6-3	CASSFGPTQYF